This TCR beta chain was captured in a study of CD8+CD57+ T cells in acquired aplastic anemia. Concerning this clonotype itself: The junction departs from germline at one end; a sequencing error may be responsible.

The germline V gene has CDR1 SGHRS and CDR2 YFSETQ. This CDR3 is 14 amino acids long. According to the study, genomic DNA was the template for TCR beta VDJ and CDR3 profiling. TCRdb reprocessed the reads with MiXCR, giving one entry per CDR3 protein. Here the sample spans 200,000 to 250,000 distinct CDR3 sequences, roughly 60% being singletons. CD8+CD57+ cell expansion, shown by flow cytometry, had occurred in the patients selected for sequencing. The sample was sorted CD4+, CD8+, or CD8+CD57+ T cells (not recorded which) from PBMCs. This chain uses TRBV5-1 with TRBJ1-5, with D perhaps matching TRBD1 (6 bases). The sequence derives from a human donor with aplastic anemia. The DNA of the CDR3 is TGCGCCAGCAGAGTGGACAGCGCCAATCAGCTCCAGCATTTT. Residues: CASRVDSANQLQHF.